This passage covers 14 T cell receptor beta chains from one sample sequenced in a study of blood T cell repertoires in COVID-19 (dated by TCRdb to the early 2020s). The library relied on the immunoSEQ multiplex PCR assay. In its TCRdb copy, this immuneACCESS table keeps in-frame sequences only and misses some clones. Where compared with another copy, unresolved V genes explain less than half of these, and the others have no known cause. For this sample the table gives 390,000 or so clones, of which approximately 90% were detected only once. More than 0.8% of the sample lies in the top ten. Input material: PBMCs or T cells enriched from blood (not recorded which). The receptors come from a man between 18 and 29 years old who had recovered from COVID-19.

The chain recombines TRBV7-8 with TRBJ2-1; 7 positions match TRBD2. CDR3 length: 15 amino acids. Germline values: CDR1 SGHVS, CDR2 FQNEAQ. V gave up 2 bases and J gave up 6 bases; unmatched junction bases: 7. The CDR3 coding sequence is TGTGCCAGCAGCTTATTCGGGACGGGGGGCAATGAGCAGTTCTTC. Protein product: CASSLFGTGGNEQFF. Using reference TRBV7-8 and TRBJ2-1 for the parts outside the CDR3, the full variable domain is GAGVSQSPRYKVAKRGQDVALRCDPISGHVSLFWYQQALGQGPEFLTYFQNEAQLDKSGLPSDRFFAERPEGSVSTLKIQRTQQEDSAVYLCASSLFGTGGNEQFFGPGTRLTVL.

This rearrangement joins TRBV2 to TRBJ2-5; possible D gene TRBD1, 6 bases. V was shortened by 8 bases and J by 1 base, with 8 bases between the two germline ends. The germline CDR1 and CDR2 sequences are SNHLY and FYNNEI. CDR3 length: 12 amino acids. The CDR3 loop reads CASLGGQETQYF. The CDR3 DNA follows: TGTGCCAGCTTAGGGGGCCAAGAGACCCAGTACTTC. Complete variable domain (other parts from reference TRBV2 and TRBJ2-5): EPEVTQTPSHQVTQMGQEVILRCVPISNHLYFYWYRQILGQKVEFLVSFYNNEISEKSEIFDDQFSVERPDGSNFTLKIRSTKLEDSAMYFCASLGGQETQYFGPGTRLLVL.

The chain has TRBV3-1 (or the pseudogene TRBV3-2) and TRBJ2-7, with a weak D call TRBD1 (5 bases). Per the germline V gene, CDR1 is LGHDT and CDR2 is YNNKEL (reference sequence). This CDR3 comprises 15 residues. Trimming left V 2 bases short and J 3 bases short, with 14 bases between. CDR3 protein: CASSQWRQSLYEQYF. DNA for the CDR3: TGTGCCAGCAGCCAATGGAGACAGTCTCTCTACGAGCAGTACTTC.

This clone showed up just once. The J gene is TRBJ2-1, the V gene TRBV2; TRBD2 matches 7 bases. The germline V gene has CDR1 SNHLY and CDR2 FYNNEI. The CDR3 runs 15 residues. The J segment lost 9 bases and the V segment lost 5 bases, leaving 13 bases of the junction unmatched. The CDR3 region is CASSKPSGAPTEQFF. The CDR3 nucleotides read TGTGCCAGCAGTAAGCCTAGCGGTGCTCCGACTGAGCAGTTCTTC.

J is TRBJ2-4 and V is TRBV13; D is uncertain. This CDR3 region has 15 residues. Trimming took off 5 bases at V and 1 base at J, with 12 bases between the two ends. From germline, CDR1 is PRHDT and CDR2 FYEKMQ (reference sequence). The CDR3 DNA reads TGTGCCAGCAGCCGTAGAGAACTGGCCAAAAACATTCAGTACTTC. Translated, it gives CASSRRELAKNIQYF.

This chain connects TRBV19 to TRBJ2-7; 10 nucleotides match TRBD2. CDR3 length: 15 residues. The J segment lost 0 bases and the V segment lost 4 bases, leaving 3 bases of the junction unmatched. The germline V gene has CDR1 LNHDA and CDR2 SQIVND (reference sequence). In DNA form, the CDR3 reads TGTGCCAGTAGTACGAGCGGGAGGGCCTCCTACGAGCAGTACTTC. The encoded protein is CASSTSGRASYEQYF.

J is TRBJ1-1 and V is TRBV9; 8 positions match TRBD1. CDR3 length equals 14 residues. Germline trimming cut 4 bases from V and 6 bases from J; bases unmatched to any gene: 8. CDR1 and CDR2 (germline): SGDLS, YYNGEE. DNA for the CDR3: TGTGCCAGCAGCATAGGGACAGGCAGACCTGAAGCTTTCTTT. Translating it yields CASSIGTGRPEAFF.

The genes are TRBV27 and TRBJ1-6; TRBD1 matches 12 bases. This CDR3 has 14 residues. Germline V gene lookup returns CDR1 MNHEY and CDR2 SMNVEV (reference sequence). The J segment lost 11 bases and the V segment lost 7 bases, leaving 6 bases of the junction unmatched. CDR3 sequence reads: CASTRDRGLTPLHF. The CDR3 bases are TGTGCCAGCACCCGGGACAGGGGGCTGACACCCCTCCACTTT.

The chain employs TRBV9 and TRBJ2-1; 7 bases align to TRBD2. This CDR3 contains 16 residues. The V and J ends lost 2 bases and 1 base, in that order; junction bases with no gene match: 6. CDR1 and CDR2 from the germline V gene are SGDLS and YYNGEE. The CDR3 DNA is TGTGCCAGCAGCGTGGGGTGGGAGGGATCCTACAATGAGCAGTTCTTC. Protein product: CASSVGWEGSYNEQFF.

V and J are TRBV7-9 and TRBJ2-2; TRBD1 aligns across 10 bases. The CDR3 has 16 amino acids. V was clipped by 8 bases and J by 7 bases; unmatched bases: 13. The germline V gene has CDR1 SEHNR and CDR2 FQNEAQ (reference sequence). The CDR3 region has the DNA TGTGCCAGCCGAGGGACGGACAGGGGGGTTCTCGGGGAGCTGTTTTTT. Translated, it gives CASRGTDRGVLGELFF. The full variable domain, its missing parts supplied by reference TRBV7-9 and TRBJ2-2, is DTGVSQNPRHKITKRGQNVTFRCDPISEHNRLYWYRQTLGQGPEFLTYFQNEAQLEKSRLLSDRFSAERPKGSFSTLEIQRTEQGDSAMYLCASRGTDRGVLGELFFGEGSRLTVL.

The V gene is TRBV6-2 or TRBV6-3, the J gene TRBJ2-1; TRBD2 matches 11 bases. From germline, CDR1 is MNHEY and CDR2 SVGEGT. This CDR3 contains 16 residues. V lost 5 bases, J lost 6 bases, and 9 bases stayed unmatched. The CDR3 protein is CASSKDSGRVSNEQFF. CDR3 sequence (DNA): TGTGCCAGCAGTAAAGATAGCGGGAGGGTATCCAATGAGCAGTTCTTC.

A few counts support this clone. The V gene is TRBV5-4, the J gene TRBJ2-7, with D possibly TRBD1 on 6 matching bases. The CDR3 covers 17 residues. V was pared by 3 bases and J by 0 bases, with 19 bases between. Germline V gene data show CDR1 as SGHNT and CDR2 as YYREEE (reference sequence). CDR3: CASSSAHDRRNSYEQYF. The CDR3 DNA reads TGTGCCAGCAGCTCCGCTCATGACAGGCGAAACTCCTACGAGCAGTACTTC. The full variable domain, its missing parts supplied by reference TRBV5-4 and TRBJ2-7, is ETGVTQSPTHLIKTRGQQVTLRCSSQSGHNTVSWYQQALGQGPQFIFQYYREEENGRGNFPPRFSGLQFPNYSSELNVNALELDDSALYLCASSSAHDRRNSYEQYFGPGTRLTVT.

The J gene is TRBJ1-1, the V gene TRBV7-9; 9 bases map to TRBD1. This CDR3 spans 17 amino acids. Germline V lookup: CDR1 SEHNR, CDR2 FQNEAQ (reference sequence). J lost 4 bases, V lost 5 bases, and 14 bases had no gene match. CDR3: CASSLTGTGTITTEAFF. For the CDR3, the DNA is TGTGCCAGCAGCCTAACCGGGACAGGGACCATTACCACTGAAGCTTTCTTT.

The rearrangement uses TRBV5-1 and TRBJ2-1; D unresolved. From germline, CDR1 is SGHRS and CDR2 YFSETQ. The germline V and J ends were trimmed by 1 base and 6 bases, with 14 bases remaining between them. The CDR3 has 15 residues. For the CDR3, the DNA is TGCGCCAGCAGCTTGAACAGTAAGTCGACCAATGAGCAGTTCTTC. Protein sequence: CASSLNSKSTNEQFF.